This is a list of T cell receptor beta chains from one sample in a study of sequential checkpoint blockade in melanoma. Assay: immunoSEQ multiplex PCR; the TCRdb copy retains only in-frame clones and omits some. The sample gives around 9,000 clones, roughly three fifths of which show up once; roughly two fifths is in the top ten. The specimen comprised CD8+ T cells sorted from blood (inferred from file names), sampled from a patient given nivolumab and ipilimumab in sequence. These receptors were obtained from a human donor with melanoma. Each CDR3 is given with its conserved first and last residue. A D gene is named only where the DNA matches it firmly. Some rows mark clone size as missing; the rest say once, few, many or name a class of expanded clone.

D gene	V gene	J gene	clone size	CDR3 DNA	CDR3 protein
.	TRBV27	TRBJ1-6	.	TGTGCCAGCAGCCAAAGGAGCTCCTATAATTCACCCCTCCACTTT	CASSQRSSYNSPLHF
TRBD2	TRBV27	TRBJ2-7	.	TGTGCCAGCACCTCCGGGACTAGCGGGATGAACGAGCAGTACTTC	CASTSGTSGMNEQYF
.	TRBV28	TRBJ2-5	.	TGTGCCAGCAGTTACAGGGGAGGAGGGGAGACCCAGTACTTC	CASSYRGGGETQYF
TRBD1	TRBV11-3	TRBJ2-2	.	TGTGCCAGCAGCTTAGAGACAGGGGGCCTCACCGGGGAGCTGTTTTTT	CASSLETGGLTGELFF
.	TRBV19	TRBJ2-1	.	TGTGCCAGTAGTATAGTGTTAGGAGGGCGGAATGAGCAGTTCTTC	CASSIVLGGRNEQFF
.	TRBV7-2	TRBJ1-2	.	TGTGCCAGCAGTCAATTCGCGGGGGTGAAGAGAGGCAACTATGGCTACACCTTC	CASSQFAGVKRGNYGYTF
.	TRBV28	TRBJ1-2	.	TGTGCCAGCAGTTTTGATTCGGACAGCAACTATGGCTACACCTTC	CASSFDSDSNYGYTF
.	TRBV4-1	TRBJ1-4	.	TGCGCCAGCAGCCAAGATAATTGGCAGTCAACTAATGAAAAACTGTTTTTT	CASSQDNWQSTNEKLFF
TRBD2	TRBV9	TRBJ2-2	.	TGTGCCAGCGGCCTAACGATAGCGGGAGGAAACACCGGGGAGCTGTTTTTT	CASGLTIAGGNTGELFF
TRBD1	TRBV2	TRBJ1-2	.	TGTGCCAGCATGGTAGAGACAGGGGGCGACTATGGCTACACCTTC	CASMVETGGDYGYTF
.	TRBV7-9	TRBJ2-2	.	TGTGCCAGCAGCTTTACACCCACCGGGGAGCTGTTTTTT	CASSFTPTGELFF
TRBD1	TRBV7-6	TRBJ2-7	.	TGTGCCAGCAGCCGACAGGGGGCCCCCTACGAGCAGTACTTC	CASSRQGAPYEQYF
TRBD1	TRBV15	TRBJ2-7	.	TGTGCCACCAGCAGAGCGGACAGGTCGGTAGGGATCGAGCAGTACTTC	CATSRADRSVGIEQYF
.	TRBV7-3	TRBJ2-5	.	TGTGCCAGCAGCTTAACCGGACAGCCCCAAGAGACCCAGTACTTC	CASSLTGQPQETQYF
TRBD2	TRBV4-3	TRBJ2-5	.	TGCGCCAGCAGCCCACCGGGGGGGCCGGATCAAGAGACCCAGTACTTC	CASSPPGGPDQETQYF
TRBD1	TRBV4-1	TRBJ2-1	.	TGCGCCAGCAGCCTACAGGGGTACGAGCAGTTCTTC	CASSLQGYEQFF
.	TRBV6-5	TRBJ1-1	.	TGTGCCAGCAGCCTTAGCCAACAGGGGAACACTGAAGCTTTCTTT	CASSLSQQGNTEAFF
.	TRBV27	TRBJ1-1	.	TGTGCCAGCAGTTTGCAGGAATCCTTGAACACTGAAGCTTTCTTT	CASSLQESLNTEAFF
TRBD1	TRBV15	TRBJ2-5	.	TGTGCCACCAGCGCCCCCCAAGGGGGCAGTCGGGAACAAGAGACCCAGTACTTC	CATSAPQGGSREQETQYF
TRBD1	TRBV6-5	TRBJ2-7	.	TGTGCCAGCAGTTACTTGGGACAGGGTTACGAGCAGTACTTC	CASSYLGQGYEQYF
TRBD2	TRBV4-3	TRBJ2-7	.	TGCGCCAGCAGCCGCCGACTAGCGGGACTCTACGAGCAGTACTTC	CASSRRLAGLYEQYF
TRBD2	TRBV6-5	TRBJ2-7	.	TGTGCCAGCAGTTCTGGACTAGCGGGACCCTACGAGCAGTACTTC	CASSSGLAGPYEQYF
TRBD2	TRBV27	TRBJ2-1	.	TGTGCCAGCATTCCAGGGGCGGGAGGGAATTACAATGAGCAGTTCTTC	CASIPGAGGNYNEQFF
TRBD2	TRBV5-4	TRBJ2-7	.	TGTGCCAGCAGTTTAGCGGGAATTAGCTACGAGCAGTACTTC	CASSLAGISYEQYF
.	TRBV6-1	TRBJ2-5	few	TGTGCCAGCAGTGCTGGACTGGATCTAGAGACCCAGTACTTC	CASSAGLDLETQYF
.	TRBV27	TRBJ1-1	.	TGTGCCAGCAGCCACAGGTCGAGCGAAGCTTTCTTT	CASSHRSSEAFF
.	TRBV5-8	TRBJ2-3	.	TGTGCCAGCAGCTCCGCCCCGGGGTCCACAGATACGCAGTATTTT	CASSSAPGSTDTQYF
TRBD1	TRBV5-1	TRBJ2-2	.	TGCGCCAGCAGCTGGACAGGGGGCAACACCGGGGAGCTGTTTTTT	CASSWTGGNTGELFF
TRBD1	TRBV2	TRBJ1-2	few	TGTGCCAGCAGCTTAGGGGGCACGGATGGCTACACCTTC	CASSLGGTDGYTF
.	TRBV6-6	TRBJ2-7	few	TGTGCCAGCAAAGTCGGGAGCTCCTACGAGCAGTACTTC	CASKVGSSYEQYF
.	TRBV27	TRBJ1-1	.	TGTGCCAGCAGTTCAGGACAGAACACTGAAGCTTTCTTT	CASSSGQNTEAFF
TRBD2	TRBV6-5	TRBJ2-7	few	TGTGCCAGCAGTTCTAGCGGGAGAGACGAGCAGTACTTC	CASSSSGRDEQYF
.	TRBV14	TRBJ1-1	medium-sized	TGTGCCAGCAGCCAAGGAGGGAGGGGCACTGAAGCTTTCTTT	CASSQGGRGTEAFF
TRBD2	TRBV7-9	TRBJ2-7	.	TGTGCCAGCAGCCTTCCGCGGGGGGGACCTTCCTACGAGCAGTACTTC	CASSLPRGGPSYEQYF
.	TRBV11-1	TRBJ1-2	.	TGTGCCAGCGGCCAGGCTAACTATGGCTACACCTTC	CASGQANYGYTF
TRBD1	TRBV7-1	TRBJ1-3	few	TGTGCCAGCAGCACCGAGGACAGGCCAGGAAACACCATATATTTT	CASSTEDRPGNTIYF
.	TRBV4-3	TRBJ1-4	few	TGCGCCAGCAGCCAAGGTGACAGCCATGAAAAACTGTTTTTT	CASSQGDSHEKLFF
.	TRBV7-2	TRBJ2-1	.	TGTGCCAGCAGCGGACAGCCAGGGAATCGCGAGCAGTTCTTC	CASSGQPGNREQFF
TRBD2	TRBV7-8	TRBJ2-7	few	TGTGCCAGCAGCTCCCGGACTAGCGGGCCCTTGTTGGAGCAGTACTTC	CASSSRTSGPLLEQYF
TRBD1	TRBV7-9	TRBJ2-5	.	TGTGCCAGCAGCTTCGACAGGGAACAAGAGACCCAGTACTTC	CASSFDREQETQYF
.	TRBV15	TRBJ1-4	.	TGTGCCACCAGCGGTCGGCAGGGTAATAATGAAAAACTGTTTTTT	CATSGRQGNNEKLFF
TRBD1	TRBV6-5	TRBJ2-5	.	TGTGCCAGCAGTTGGGGGACAGCTGAGACCCAGTACTTC	CASSWGTAETQYF
TRBD2	TRBV4-3	TRBJ2-3	.	TGCGCCAGCAGCCAGGGGGGGTTTGGGAGCGGGTCGGGGCACGACACAGATACGCAGTATTTT	CASSQGGFGSGSGHDTDTQYF
.	TRBV6-6	TRBJ1-5	.	TGTGCCAGCACCGTTACACAGGGCGGCAATCAGCCCCAGCATTTT	CASTVTQGGNQPQHF
.	TRBV7-9	TRBJ1-6	few	TGTGCCAGCAGCCAAGATTCGGGTATCTATAATTCACCCCTCCACTTT	CASSQDSGIYNSPLHF
TRBD1	TRBV5-5	TRBJ2-7	few	TGCGCCAGCAGCCATTCCGGGACAGGGGAGTCCTACGAGCAGTACTTC	CASSHSGTGESYEQYF
.	TRBV19	TRBJ2-2	.	TGTGCCAGTAGTTCCCGACAGGGAGGGAACACCGGGGAGCTGTTTTTT	CASSSRQGGNTGELFF
TRBD1	TRBV7-8	TRBJ2-7	.	TGTGCCAGCAGCTCGACAGGGGTCTCCTACGAGCAGTACTTC	CASSSTGVSYEQYF
TRBD2	TRBV4-3	TRBJ2-5	.	TGCGCCAGCAGCCGCCGACTAGCGGACCAAGAGACCCAGTACTTC	CASSRRLADQETQYF
TRBD1	TRBV7-6	TRBJ1-3	few	TGTGCCAGCAGCTTGGGGACAGTCGGAAACACCATATATTTT	CASSLGTVGNTIYF
.	TRBV7-2	TRBJ2-5	.	TGTGCCAGCAGCTTTGAAGGGGGTCGAGAGACCCAGTACTTC	CASSFEGGRETQYF
TRBD2	TRBV19	TRBJ2-3	.	TGTGCCAGTAGCACTAGCGGGAGTACAGATACGCAGTATTTT	CASSTSGSTDTQYF
TRBD1	TRBV5-8	TRBJ1-5	few	TGTGCCAGCAGCTTAAGGGGACAGCAGCATCAGCCCCAGCATTTT	CASSLRGQQHQPQHF
.	TRBV29-1	TRBJ2-4	.	TGCAGCGTTGCCGATCGGGGCGGGGAAAACATTCAGTACTTC	CSVADRGGENIQYF